This T cell receptor (beta chain) was obtained from a study of blood T cells in healthy people across ages. Study conclusions and caveats: Lack of knowledge of donor CMV status possibly confounded expanded clonotype changes.

The second PCR ran 7 to 11 cycles with a sample-barcoded 5' primer and J-beta primers. The template-switch adaptor was a 5' adaptor with 12 random nucleotides. It tagged each cDNA molecule. TCRdb re-analysed the 5' RACE reads in MiXCR, keeping a single row per CDR3 protein. The table lists around 650,000 distinct CDR3 sequences, about 34% of them singletons. Every donor gave 9 to 10 milliliters of peripheral blood. Germline lookup yields CDR1 SGHTA and CDR2 FQGNSA. The CDR3 length is 14 residues. Trimming took 6 bases from V and 3 from J; bases not matched to a gene: 5. This clonotype was seen a few times. The antigen remains undetermined.

The clonotype comes from an elderly woman in good health. This chain connects TRBV7-2 to TRBJ2-4; 7 bases are a match to TRBD1. Specimen: blood. The CDR3 nucleotides read TGTGCCAGCAGTCCGCCAGGGGGCAAAAACATTCAGTACTTC. It specifies CASSPPGGKNIQYF.